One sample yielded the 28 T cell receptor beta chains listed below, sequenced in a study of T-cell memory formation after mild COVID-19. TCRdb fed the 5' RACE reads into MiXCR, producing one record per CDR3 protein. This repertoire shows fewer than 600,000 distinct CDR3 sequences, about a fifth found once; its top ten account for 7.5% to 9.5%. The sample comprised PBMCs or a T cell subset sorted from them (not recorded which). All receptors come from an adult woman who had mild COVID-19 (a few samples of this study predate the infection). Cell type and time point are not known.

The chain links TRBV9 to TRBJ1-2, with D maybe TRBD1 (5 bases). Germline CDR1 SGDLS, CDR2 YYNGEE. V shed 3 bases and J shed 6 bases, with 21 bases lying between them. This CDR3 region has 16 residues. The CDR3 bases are TGTGCCAGCAGCGCATCGGAAGCCAGGGTCCTCGATGGCTACACCTTC. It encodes CASSASEARVLDGYTF.

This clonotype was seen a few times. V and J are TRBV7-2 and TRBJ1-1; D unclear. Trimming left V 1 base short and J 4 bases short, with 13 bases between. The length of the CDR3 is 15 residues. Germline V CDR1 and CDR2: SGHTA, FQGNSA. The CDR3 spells CASSLGSAWRTEAFF. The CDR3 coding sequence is TGTGCCAGCAGCTTAGGTTCAGCCTGGCGCACTGAAGCTTTCTTT.

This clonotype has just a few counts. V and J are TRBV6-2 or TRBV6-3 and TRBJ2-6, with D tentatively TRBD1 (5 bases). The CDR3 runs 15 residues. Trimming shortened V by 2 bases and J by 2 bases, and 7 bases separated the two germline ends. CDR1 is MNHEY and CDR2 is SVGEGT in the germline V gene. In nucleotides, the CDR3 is TGTGCCAGCAGTTACGGCAGGGCTGGGGCCAACGTCCTGACTTTC. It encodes CASSYGRAGANVLTF.

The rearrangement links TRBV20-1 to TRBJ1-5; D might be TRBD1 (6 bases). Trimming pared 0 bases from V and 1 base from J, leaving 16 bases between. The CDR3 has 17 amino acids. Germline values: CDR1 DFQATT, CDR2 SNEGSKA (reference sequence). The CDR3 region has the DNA TGCAGTGCTAGAGATCCCGGCCCGGGGGCCAGCAATCAGCCCCAGCATTTT. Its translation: CSARDPGPGASNQPQHF.

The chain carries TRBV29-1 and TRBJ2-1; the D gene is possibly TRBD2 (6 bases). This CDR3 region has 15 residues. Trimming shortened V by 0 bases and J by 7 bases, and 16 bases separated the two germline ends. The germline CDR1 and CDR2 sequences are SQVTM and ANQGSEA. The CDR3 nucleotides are TGCAGCGTTGAAGATCGGGGCGGGAAGGCAAATGAGCAGTTCTTC. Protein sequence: CSVEDRGGKANEQFF.

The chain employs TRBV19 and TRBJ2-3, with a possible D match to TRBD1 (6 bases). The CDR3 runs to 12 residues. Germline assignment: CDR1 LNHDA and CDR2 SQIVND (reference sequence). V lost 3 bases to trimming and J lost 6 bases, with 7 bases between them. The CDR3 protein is CASSMGADTQYF. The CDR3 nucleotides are TGTGCCAGTAGTATGGGGGCGGATACGCAGTATTTT.

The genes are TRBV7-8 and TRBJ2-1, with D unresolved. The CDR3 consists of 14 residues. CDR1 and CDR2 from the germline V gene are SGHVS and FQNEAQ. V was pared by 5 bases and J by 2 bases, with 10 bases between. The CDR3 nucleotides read TGTGCCAGCAGCCCGAGACGGGCCTACAATGAGCAGTTCTTC. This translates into CASSPRRAYNEQFF.

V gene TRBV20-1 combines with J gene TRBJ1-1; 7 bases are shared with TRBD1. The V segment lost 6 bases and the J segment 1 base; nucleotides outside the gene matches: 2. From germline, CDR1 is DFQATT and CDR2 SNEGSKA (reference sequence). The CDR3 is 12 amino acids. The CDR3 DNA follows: TGCAGTGCCCACAGGGGGAACACTGAAGCTTTCTTT. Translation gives CSAHRGNTEAFF.

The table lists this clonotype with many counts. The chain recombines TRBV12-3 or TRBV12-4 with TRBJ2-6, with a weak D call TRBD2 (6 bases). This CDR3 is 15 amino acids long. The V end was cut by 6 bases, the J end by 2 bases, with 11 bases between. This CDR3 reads CASSLGLTGANVLTF. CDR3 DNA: TGTGCCAGCAGCCTTGGACTAACTGGGGCCAACGTCCTGACTTTC.

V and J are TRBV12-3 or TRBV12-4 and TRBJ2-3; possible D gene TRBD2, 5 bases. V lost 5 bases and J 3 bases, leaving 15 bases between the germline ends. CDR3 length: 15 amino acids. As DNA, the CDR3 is TGTGCCAGCAGTCCCACGGAGGATGGAACAGATACGCAGTATTTT. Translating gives CASSPTEDGTDTQYF.

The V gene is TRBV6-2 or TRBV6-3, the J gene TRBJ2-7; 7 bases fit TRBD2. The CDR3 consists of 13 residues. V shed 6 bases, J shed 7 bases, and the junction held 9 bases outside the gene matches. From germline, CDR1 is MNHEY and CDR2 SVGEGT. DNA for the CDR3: TGTGCCAGCAGCGCGCTAGCGGCGGGTGAGCAGTACTTC. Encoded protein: CASSALAAGEQYF.

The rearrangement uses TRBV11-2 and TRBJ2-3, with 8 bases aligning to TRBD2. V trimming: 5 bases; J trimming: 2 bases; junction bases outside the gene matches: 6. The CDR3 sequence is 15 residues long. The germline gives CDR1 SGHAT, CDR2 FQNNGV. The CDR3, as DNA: TGTGCCAGCAGCCAACTAGCGGCCTTCACAGATACGCAGTATTTT. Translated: CASSQLAAFTDTQYF.

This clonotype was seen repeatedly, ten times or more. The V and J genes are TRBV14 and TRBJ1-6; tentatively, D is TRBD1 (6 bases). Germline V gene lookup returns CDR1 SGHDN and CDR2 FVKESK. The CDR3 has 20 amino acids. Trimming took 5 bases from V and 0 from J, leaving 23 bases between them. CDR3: CASSSSRDIFLSSYNSPLHF. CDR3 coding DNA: TGTGCCAGCAGCTCGAGCCGGGACATATTCTTGAGCTCCTATAATTCACCCCTCCACTTT.

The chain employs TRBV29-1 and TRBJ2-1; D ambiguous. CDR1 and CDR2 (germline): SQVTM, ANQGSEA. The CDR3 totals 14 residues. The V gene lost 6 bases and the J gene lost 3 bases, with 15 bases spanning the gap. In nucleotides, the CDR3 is TGCAGCGTCGCCCCGGCGATTCACTACAATGAGCAGTTCTTC. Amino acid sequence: CSVAPAIHYNEQFF.

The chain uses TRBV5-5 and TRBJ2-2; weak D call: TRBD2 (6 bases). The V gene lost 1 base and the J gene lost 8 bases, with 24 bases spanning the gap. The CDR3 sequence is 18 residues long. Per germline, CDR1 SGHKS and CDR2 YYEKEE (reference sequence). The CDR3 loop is CASSLIGSTSRGSGELFF. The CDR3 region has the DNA TGTGCCAGCAGCTTGATTGGGTCCACTAGCAGAGGTTCGGGGGAGCTGTTTTTT. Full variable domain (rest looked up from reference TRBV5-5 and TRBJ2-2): DAGVTQSPTHLIKTRGQQVTLRCSPISGHKSVSWYQQVLGQGPQFIFQYYEKEERGRGNFPDRFSARQFPNYSSELNVNALLLGDSALYLCASSLIGSTSRGSGELFFGEGSRLTVL.

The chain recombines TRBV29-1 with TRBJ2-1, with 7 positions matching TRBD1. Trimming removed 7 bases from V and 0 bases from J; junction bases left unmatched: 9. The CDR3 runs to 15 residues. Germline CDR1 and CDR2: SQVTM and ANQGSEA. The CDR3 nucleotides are TGCAGCGGGGCAGGGGGTTTGAGCTCCTACAATGAGCAGTTCTTC. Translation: CSGAGGLSSYNEQFF.

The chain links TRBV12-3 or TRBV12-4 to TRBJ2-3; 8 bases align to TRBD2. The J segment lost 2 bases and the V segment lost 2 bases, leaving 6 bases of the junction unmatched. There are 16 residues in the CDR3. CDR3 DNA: TGTGCCAGCAGTTTATTACTAGCGGCAAACACAGATACGCAGTATTTT. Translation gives CASSLLLAANTDTQYF.

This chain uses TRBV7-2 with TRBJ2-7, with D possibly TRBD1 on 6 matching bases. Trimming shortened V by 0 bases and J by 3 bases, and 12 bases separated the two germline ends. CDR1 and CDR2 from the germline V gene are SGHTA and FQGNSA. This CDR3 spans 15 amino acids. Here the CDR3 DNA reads TGTGCCAGCAGCTTAGCCATATCACAGGGCTACGAGCAGTACTTC. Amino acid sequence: CASSLAISQGYEQYF.

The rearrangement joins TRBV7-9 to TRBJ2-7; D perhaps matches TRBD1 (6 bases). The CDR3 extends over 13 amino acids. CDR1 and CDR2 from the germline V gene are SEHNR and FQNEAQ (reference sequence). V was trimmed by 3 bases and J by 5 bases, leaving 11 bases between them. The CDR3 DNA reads TGTGCCAGCAGCTTTGGGGGCCCCAACGAGCAGTACTTC. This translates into CASSFGGPNEQYF.

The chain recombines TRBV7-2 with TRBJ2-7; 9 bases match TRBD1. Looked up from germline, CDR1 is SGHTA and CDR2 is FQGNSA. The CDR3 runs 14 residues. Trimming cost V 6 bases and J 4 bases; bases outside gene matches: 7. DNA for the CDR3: TGTGCCAGCAGGCCTCCGGGACAGGGATACGAGCAGTACTTC. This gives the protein CASRPPGQGYEQYF. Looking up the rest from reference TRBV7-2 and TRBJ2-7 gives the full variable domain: GAGVSQSPSNKVTEKGKDVELRCDPISGHTALYWYRQSLGQGLEFLIYFQGNSAPDKSGLPSDRFSAERTGGSVSTLTIQRTQQEDSAVYLCASRPPGQGYEQYFGPGTRLTVT.

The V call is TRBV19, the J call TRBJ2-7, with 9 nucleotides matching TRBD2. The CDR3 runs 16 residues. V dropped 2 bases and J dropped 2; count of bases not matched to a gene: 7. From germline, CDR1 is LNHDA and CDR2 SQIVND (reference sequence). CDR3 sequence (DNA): TGTGCCAGTAGTATACGGCAGACTAGCGGAACCTACGAGCAGTACTTC. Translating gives CASSIRQTSGTYEQYF.

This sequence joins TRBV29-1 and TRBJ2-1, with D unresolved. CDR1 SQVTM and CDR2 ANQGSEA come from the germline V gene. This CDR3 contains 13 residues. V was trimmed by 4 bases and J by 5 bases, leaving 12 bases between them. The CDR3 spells CSVAPRFNNEQFF. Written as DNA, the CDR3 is TGCAGCGTTGCTCCGCGATTCAACAATGAGCAGTTCTTC.

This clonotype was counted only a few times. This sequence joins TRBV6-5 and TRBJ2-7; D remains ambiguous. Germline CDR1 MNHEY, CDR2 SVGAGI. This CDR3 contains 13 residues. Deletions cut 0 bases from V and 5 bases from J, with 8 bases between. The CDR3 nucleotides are TGTGCCAGCAGTTACTCGAGTAACCACGAGCAGTACTTC. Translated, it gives CASSYSSNHEQYF.

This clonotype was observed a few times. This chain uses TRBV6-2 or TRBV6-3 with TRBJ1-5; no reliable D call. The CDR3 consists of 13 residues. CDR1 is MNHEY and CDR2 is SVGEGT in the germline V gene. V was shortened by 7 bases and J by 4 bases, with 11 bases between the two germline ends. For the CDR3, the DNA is TGTGCCAGCACCCAAAGGGAAAATCAGCCCCAGCATTTT. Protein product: CASTQRENQPQHF.

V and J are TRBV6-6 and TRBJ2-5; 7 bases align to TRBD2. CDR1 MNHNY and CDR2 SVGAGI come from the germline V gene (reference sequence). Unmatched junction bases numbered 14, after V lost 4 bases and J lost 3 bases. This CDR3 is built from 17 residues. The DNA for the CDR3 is TGTGCCAGCAGTTTCCGGCCATTAGCGGGCTCCGAAGAGACCCAGTACTTC. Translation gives CASSFRPLAGSEETQYF.

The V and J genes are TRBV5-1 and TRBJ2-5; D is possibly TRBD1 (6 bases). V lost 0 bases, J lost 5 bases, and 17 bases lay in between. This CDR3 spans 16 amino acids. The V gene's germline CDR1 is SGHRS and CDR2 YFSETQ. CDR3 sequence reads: CASSLDGAGGAETQYF. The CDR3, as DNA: TGCGCCAGCAGCTTGGATGGGGCTGGGGGCGCGGAGACCCAGTACTTC.

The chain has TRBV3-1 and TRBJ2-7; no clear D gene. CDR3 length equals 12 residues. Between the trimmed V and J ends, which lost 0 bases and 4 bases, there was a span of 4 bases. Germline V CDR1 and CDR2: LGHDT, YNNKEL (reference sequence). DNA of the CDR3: TGTGCCAGCAGCCAAGAAAGGTACGAGCAGTACTTC. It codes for CASSQERYEQYF.

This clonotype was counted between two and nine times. CDR3 region: CSALPQGVNTEAFF. CDR3 nucleotides: TGCAGTGCCCTTCCCCAGGGGGTGAACACTGAAGCTTTCTTT. V and J are TRBV20-1 and TRBJ1-1, with TRBD1 matching over 7 bases. This CDR3 is built from 14 residues. V gave up 6 bases and J gave up 0 bases; unmatched junction bases: 7. CDR1 DFQATT and CDR2 SNEGSKA come from the germline V gene (reference sequence).